The 25 T cell receptor beta chains below all came from one sample that was sequenced in a study of blood T cell repertoires in COVID-19 (TCRdb year 2020). Libraries were made using the immunoSEQ multiplex PCR assay. TCRdb limited this immuneACCESS table to in-frame rearrangements with V and J called. A share of clones is missing; checked studies link under half to unresolved V genes, and the rest is unexplained. Across this sample there are around 60,000 clones, with around nine tenths seen only once. Roughly 4% of the sample is taken by the ten largest. The sequencing sample was made of peripheral blood. The receptors originated from a man in his 70s with acute or convalescent COVID-19.

The chain couples TRBV10-3 to TRBJ2-6, with a weak D call TRBD1 (5 bases). V shed 6 bases and J shed 2 bases, with 11 bases lying between them. This CDR3 is 15 amino acids long. From germline, CDR1 is ENHRY and CDR2 SYGVKD. In DNA form, the CDR3 reads TGTGCCATCAGCTCAACAGGTACTGGGGCCAACGTCCTGACTTTC. This sequence encodes CAISSTGTGANVLTF.

This rearrangement joins TRBV7-2 to TRBJ1-1; tentative D call: TRBD1 (5 bases). Germline V gene sequence: CDR1 SGHTA, CDR2 FQGNSA. The CDR3 runs to 14 residues. Trimming shortened V by 7 bases and J by 6 bases, and 18 bases separated the two germline ends. The CDR3 spells CASTFGGGEAEAFF. The CDR3 DNA follows: TGTGCCAGCACCTTTGGTGGAGGGGAGGCTGAAGCTTTCTTT.

The V gene is TRBV7-2, the J gene TRBJ2-7; TRBD1 aligns across 8 bases. Germline V gives CDR1 SGHTA, CDR2 FQGNSA. V lost 4 bases to trimming and J lost 4 bases; unmatched junction nucleotides: 9. The CDR3 runs to 15 residues. CDR3 sequence (DNA): TGTGCCAGCAGCTCCAGGACAGGGCAGGGGTACGAGCAGTACTTC. Its protein is CASSSRTGQGYEQYF.

The chain uses TRBV5-6 and TRBJ1-1; 8 bases map to TRBD1. Germline CDR1 reads SGHDT; CDR2 reads YYEEEE. The CDR3 sequence is 16 residues long. V was pared by 3 bases and J by 1 base, with 8 bases of the junction left unmatched. The CDR3 here is CASSSPDRAWNTEAFF. The CDR3 region has the DNA TGTGCCAGCAGCTCGCCGGACAGGGCCTGGAACACTGAAGCTTTCTTT.

This chain uses TRBV27 with TRBJ1-6, with D hard to call. The length of the CDR3 is 15 residues. Germline-derived CDR1 and CDR2 are MNHEY and SMNVEV (reference sequence). The germline V and J ends were trimmed by 5 bases and 4 bases, with 12 bases remaining between them. The CDR3 loop is CASSPVGGYNSPLHF. The CDR3 nucleotides are TGTGCCAGCAGTCCCGTGGGAGGATATAATTCACCCCTCCACTTT.

The V call is TRBV28, the J call TRBJ2-4, with 9 bases matching TRBD1. The J segment lost 0 bases and the V segment lost 7 bases, leaving 4 bases of the junction unmatched. The CDR3 spans 15 residues. Germline assignment: CDR1 MDHEN and CDR2 SYDVKM. The CDR3 nucleotides read TGTGCCAGCACGGGGACAGGGTTAGCCAAAAACATTCAGTACTTC. Its translation is CASTGTGLAKNIQYF.

The chain has TRBV10-3 and TRBJ1-1; 7 bases align to TRBD1. The CDR3 totals 15 residues. Per the germline V gene, CDR1 is ENHRY and CDR2 is SYGVKD. The trim removed 5 bases at V and 1 base at J, leaving 7 bases unmatched. CDR3 region: CAISPRQGWNTEAFF. Written as DNA, the CDR3 is TGTGCCATCAGTCCGCGACAGGGTTGGAACACTGAAGCTTTCTTT.

The rearrangement uses TRBV5-1 and TRBJ2-1; D gene unclear. CDR1 SGHRS and CDR2 YFSETQ come from the germline V gene. This CDR3 comprises 14 residues. V gave up 0 bases and J gave up 4 bases, with 8 bases separating them. CDR3 sequence reads: CASSLANRYNEQFF. CDR3 nucleotide sequence: TGCGCCAGCAGCTTGGCCAACAGATACAATGAGCAGTTCTTC.

The rearrangement links TRBV5-1 to TRBJ1-2; the D is unclear. The CDR3 spans 15 residues. Deletions cut 4 bases from V and 6 bases from J, with 19 bases between. Germline CDR1 and CDR2: SGHRS and YFSETQ. The CDR3 region is CASSPGGSNLDGYTF. Written as DNA, the CDR3 is TGCGCCAGCAGCCCCGGCGGGTCAAACCTGGATGGCTACACCTTC.

The J gene is TRBJ2-7, the V gene TRBV14, with D unresolved. Germline V gene sequence: CDR1 SGHDN, CDR2 FVKESK. The germline V and J ends were trimmed by 5 bases and 1 base, with 15 bases remaining between them. The CDR3 runs to 15 residues. The CDR3 region has the DNA TGTGCCAGCAGCTCGAGCCCCCCGTCGTCCTACGAGCAGTACTTC. This gives the protein CASSSSPPSSYEQYF.

For the CDR3, the DNA is TGTGCCAGCAGTCCCCATCCGACAGGGGTGGGAAACACCATATATTTT. Its translation is CASSPHPTGVGNTIYF. The rearrangement uses TRBV28 and TRBJ1-3; 8 nucleotides agree with TRBD1. The CDR3 is 16 amino acids. The germline CDR1 and CDR2 sequences are MDHEN and SYDVKM. V was pared by 5 bases and J by 4 bases, with 10 bases of the junction left unmatched.

The chain links TRBV12-3 or TRBV12-4 to TRBJ2-1; 11 nucleotides align to TRBD1. V gave up 4 bases and J gave up 9 bases; unmatched junction bases: 2. This CDR3 contains 13 residues. The CDR3 region has the DNA TGTGCCAGCAGTTGGACAGGGGGCCTTGAGCAGTTCTTC. Encoded protein: CASSWTGGLEQFF.

This chain links TRBV27 with TRBJ1-5; D is unclear. Per the germline V gene, CDR1 is MNHEY and CDR2 is SMNVEV (reference sequence). Trimming left V 1 base short and J 6 bases short, with 16 bases between. The CDR3 has 16 amino acids. As DNA, the CDR3 is TGTGCCAGCAGTTTATATGGTCGAGGATTGGGTCAGCCCCAGCATTTT. Its translation: CASSLYGRGLGQPQHF.

This rearrangement joins TRBV19 to TRBJ2-7; maybe TRBD1 (6 bases). Germline CDR1 reads LNHDA; CDR2 reads SQIVND (reference sequence). The CDR3 is made up of 12 amino acids. The germline V and J ends were trimmed by 10 bases and 2 bases, with 12 bases remaining between them. CDR3 sequence (DNA): TGTGCCACATCCAGGGGAACCTACGAGCAGTACTTC. It yields the protein CATSRGTYEQYF. The variable domain in full, completed from reference TRBV19 and TRBJ2-7, reads DGGITQSPKYLFRKEGQNVTLSCEQNLNHDAMYWYRQDPGQGLRLIYYSQIVNDFQKGDIAEGYSVSREKKESFPLTVTSAQKNPTAFYLCATSRGTYEQYFGPGTRLTVT.

The chain couples TRBV7-6 to TRBJ1-5, with D maybe TRBD1 (6 bases). Germline values: CDR1 SGHVS, CDR2 FNYEAQ. The CDR3 runs to 17 residues. The V gene lost 1 base and the J gene lost 5 bases, with 18 bases spanning the gap. The CDR3 here is CASSLVPRGKRDQPQHF. The CDR3 DNA reads TGTGCCAGCAGCTTAGTTCCCAGGGGTAAAAGGGATCAGCCCCAGCATTTT.

CDR3 region: CASRSYAKSRWGGDQPQHF. The DNA of the CDR3 is TGTGCAAGTCGATCCTATGCCAAATCACGATGGGGGGGTGATCAGCCCCAGCATTTT. The genes are TRBV12-2 and TRBJ1-5. TRBV12-2 is noted as a pseudogene. This CDR3 is 19 amino acids long.

V is TRBV7-9 and J is TRBJ1-1, with D uncertain. CDR1 and CDR2 from the germline V gene are SEHNR and FQNEAQ (reference sequence). Trimming left V 2 bases short and J 1 base short, with 5 bases between. The CDR3 is 13 amino acids. The CDR3 spells CASSLIQNTEAFF. The CDR3 coding sequence is TGTGCCAGCAGCTTAATTCAGAACACTGAAGCTTTCTTT.

This sequence joins TRBV9 and TRBJ1-2; 7 bases fit TRBD1. Germline trimming cut 3 bases from V and 3 bases from J; bases unmatched to any gene: 11. The CDR3 is 16 residues long. The germline CDR1 and CDR2 sequences are SGDLS and YYNGEE. In nucleotides, the CDR3 is TGTGCCAGCAGCGGAGGGGGCCGGACGTTTGACTATGGCTACACCTTC. This codes for CASSGGGRTFDYGYTF.

This clone is a singleton in its sample. The gene calls are TRBV7-9 and TRBJ2-3, with TRBD2 matching over 8 bases. The CDR3 consists of 15 residues. Trimming cost V 5 bases and J 2 bases; bases outside gene matches: 6. Germline V gene data show CDR1 as SEHNR and CDR2 as FQNEAQ (reference sequence). CDR3 protein: CASSLRGGNTDTQYF. The CDR3 DNA reads TGTGCCAGCAGCCTCCGGGGGGGAAACACAGATACGCAGTATTTT. Together with reference TRBV7-9 and TRBJ2-3, the CDR3 gives the full variable domain: DTGVSQNPRHKITKRGQNVTFRCDPISEHNRLYWYRQTLGQGPEFLTYFQNEAQLEKSRLLSDRFSAERPKGSFSTLEIQRTEQGDSAMYLCASSLRGGNTDTQYFGPGTRLTVL.

The V call is TRBV2, the J call TRBJ1-1; unclear D gene. The germline V gene encodes CDR1 SNHLY and CDR2 FYNNEI. Trimming shortened V by 10 bases and J by 0 bases, and 9 bases separated the two germline ends. This CDR3 comprises 12 residues. CDR3 bases: TGTGCCACTCAACTATTGAACACTGAAGCTTTCTTT. Amino acid sequence: CATQLLNTEAFF. The full variable domain, in which reference TRBV2 and TRBJ1-1 provide the parts outside the CDR3, is EPEVTQTPSHQVTQMGQEVILRCVPISNHLYFYWYRQILGQKVEFLVSFYNNEISEKSEIFDDQFSVERPDGSNFTLKIRSTKLEDSAMYFCATQLLNTEAFFGQGTRLTVV.

The rearrangement links TRBV7-9 to TRBJ2-2, with 8 positions matching TRBD2. CDR3 size: 16 residues. The germline CDR1 and CDR2 sequences are SEHNR and FQNEAQ (reference sequence). The J segment lost 4 bases and the V segment lost 5 bases, leaving 9 bases of the junction unmatched. The CDR3 region is CASSPRGGGRTGELFF. DNA of the CDR3: TGTGCCAGCAGCCCCCGCGGCGGGGGGCGCACCGGGGAGCTGTTTTTT.

The chain has TRBV9 and TRBJ2-5; 8 bases map to TRBD2. CDR3 length: 16 residues. Germline V gene sequence: CDR1 SGDLS, CDR2 YYNGEE. Trimming cost V 4 bases and J 5 bases; bases outside gene matches: 13. CDR3: CASSSRGGRQGETQYF. In DNA form, the CDR3 reads TGTGCCAGCAGCTCCCGGGGGGGGCGCCAAGGGGAGACCCAGTACTTC.

J is TRBJ1-2 and V is TRBV7-2; 7 nucleotides agree with TRBD1. In germline, CDR1 is SGHTA, CDR2 FQGNSA. V was pared by 1 base and J by 3 bases, with 5 bases of the junction left unmatched. This CDR3 region has 15 residues. CDR3 nucleotides: TGTGCCAGCAGCTTAGTCAGGGGGTCGGACTATGGCTACACCTTC. Protein product: CASSLVRGSDYGYTF.

The chain is built from TRBV4-3 and TRBJ1-4; 12 bases agree with TRBD1. The CDR3 is made up of 17 amino acids. From germline, CDR1 is LGHNA and CDR2 YSLEER. Losses at the gene ends were 3 bases for V and 7 bases for J; bases not matched to a gene: 9. The CDR3 protein is CASSHGTGGFKGEKLFF. The CDR3 bases are TGCGCCAGCAGCCACGGGACAGGGGGCTTCAAAGGTGAAAAACTGTTTTTT.

This clone was detected only a few times. The chain carries TRBV9 and TRBJ2-5, with D possibly TRBD1 on 6 matching bases. The CDR3 is 13 amino acids. Trimming took 4 bases from V and 3 from J, leaving 10 bases between them. Germline CDR1 SGDLS, CDR2 YYNGEE. CDR3 nucleotide sequence: TGTGCCAGCAGCCCCCGGACAGAAGAGACCCAGTACTTC. This translates into CASSPRTEETQYF.